These 3 T cell receptor beta chains came from one sample sequenced in a study of control samples from healthy donors and cancer patients. Assay used: immunoSEQ multiplex PCR; TCRdb lists only in-frame clones, some missing. The data hold 63,000 or so clones, with around 90% observed a single time. Sequencing input: PBMCs. These receptors came from a man between 60 and 75 years old with colorectal cancer.

The chain employs TRBV7-9 and TRBJ1-1; TRBD1 agrees at 7 bases. This CDR3 contains 14 residues. Trimming at V came to 4 bases and at J to 2 bases, leaving 4 bases not matched to a gene. Germline V CDR1 and CDR2: SEHNR, FQNEAQ (reference sequence). CDR3 in DNA: TGTGCCAGCAGCTGGGACAGATATAACACTGAAGCTTTCTTT. Translating gives CASSWDRYNTEAFF.

This clone appeared a few times. The V call is TRBV6-5, the J call TRBJ1-2; the match to TRBD1 covers 10 bases. In germline, CDR1 is MNHEY, CDR2 SVGAGI. The CDR3 sequence is 14 residues long. V was clipped by 6 bases and J by 5 bases; unmatched bases: 6. DNA of the CDR3: TGTGCCAGCAGAGTCCGGGACAGGGGATATGGCTACACCTTC. This encodes CASRVRDRGYGYTF.

This clone came up once. The chain carries TRBV4-1 and TRBJ2-7; D ambiguous. The CDR3 runs to 13 residues. Germline CDR1 reads MGHRA; CDR2 reads YSYEKL. Trimming removed 0 bases from V and 7 bases from J, with 10 bases in between. The CDR3 sequence: CASSQEGTDEQYF. The DNA of the CDR3 is TGCGCCAGCAGCCAAGAAGGAACAGATGAGCAGTACTTC.